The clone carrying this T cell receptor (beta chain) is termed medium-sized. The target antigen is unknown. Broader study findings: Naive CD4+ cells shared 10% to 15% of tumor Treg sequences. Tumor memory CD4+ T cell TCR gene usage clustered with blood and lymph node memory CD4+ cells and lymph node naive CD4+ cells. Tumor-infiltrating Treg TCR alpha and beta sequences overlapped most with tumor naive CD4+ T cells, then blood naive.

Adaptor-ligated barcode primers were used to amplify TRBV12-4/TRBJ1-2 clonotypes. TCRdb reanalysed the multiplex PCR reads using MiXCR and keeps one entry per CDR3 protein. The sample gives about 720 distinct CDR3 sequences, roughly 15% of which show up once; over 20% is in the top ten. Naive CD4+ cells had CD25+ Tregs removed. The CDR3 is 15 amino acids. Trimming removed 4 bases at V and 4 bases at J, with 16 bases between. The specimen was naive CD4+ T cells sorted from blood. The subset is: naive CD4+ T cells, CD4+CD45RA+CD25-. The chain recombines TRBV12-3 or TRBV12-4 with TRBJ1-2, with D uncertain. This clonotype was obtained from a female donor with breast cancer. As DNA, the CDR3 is TGTGCCAGCAGTTCGGGTGGTCAACAACTCTATGGCTACACCTTC. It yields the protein CASSSGGQQLYGYTF.